The 26 T cell receptor beta chains below all came from one sample that was sequenced in a study of blood T cell repertoires in COVID-19. TCRdb's copy holds only in-frame clones and misses some; the assay was immunoSEQ multiplex PCR. There are some 460,000 clones in the sample; around nine tenths occur only once, and roughly 4% lies in the top ten. Sequencing was done on a sample of peripheral blood. Source of these receptors: a woman in her twenties or thirties with acute or convalescent COVID-19.

As concerns this clone: The same CDR3 arises from other DNA sequences in this sample as well. The chain links TRBV5-4 to TRBJ1-2, with D possibly TRBD1 on 5 matching bases. The CDR3 extends over 13 amino acids. Germline V lookup: CDR1 SGHNT, CDR2 YYREEE (reference sequence). Trimming pared 1 base from V and 4 bases from J, leaving 8 bases between. CDR3 bases: TGTGCCAGCAGCTTGAGGGGTGGCTATGGCTACACCTTC. The encoded protein is CASSLRGGYGYTF. The whole variable domain, remainder taken from reference TRBV5-4 and TRBJ1-2, is ETGVTQSPTHLIKTRGQQVTLRCSSQSGHNTVSWYQQALGQGPQFIFQYYREEENGRGNFPPRFSGLQFPNYSSELNVNALELDDSALYLCASSLRGGYGYTFGSGTRLTVV.

This clone was picked up a small number of times. The CDR3 spells CASSQAPREYYGYTF. In nucleotides, the CDR3 is TGTGCCAGCAGCCAGGCGCCCAGGGAATACTATGGCTACACCTTC. V gene TRBV5-4 combines with J gene TRBJ1-2, with D maybe TRBD1 (5 bases). V was trimmed by 4 bases and J by 3 bases, leaving 16 bases between them. The CDR3 is made up of 15 amino acids. Germline loops: CDR1 SGHNT, CDR2 YYREEE (reference sequence).

J is TRBJ1-5 and V is TRBV6-5; TRBD1 agrees at 8 bases. The CDR3 sequence is 14 residues long. Germline values: CDR1 MNHEY, CDR2 SVGAGI. V lost 7 bases to trimming and J lost 5 bases; unmatched junction nucleotides: 7. The CDR3 DNA sequence: TGTGCCAGCATAAATTCAGGGGGCTATCAGCCCCAGCATTTT. Protein: CASINSGGYQPQHF.

The rearrangement links TRBV28 to TRBJ1-5, with no clear D. Trimming removed 1 base at V and 7 bases at J, with 14 bases between. The germline gives CDR1 MDHEN, CDR2 SYDVKM. This CDR3 is 15 amino acids long. As DNA, the CDR3 is TGTGCCAGCAGTTTATCTACGTCGCGGGGACAGCCCCAGCATTTT. Translating it yields CASSLSTSRGQPQHF.

The CDR3 DNA reads TGTGCCAGCAGCTCACGGAGGGGCGGGGGGGACAATGAGCAGTTCTTC. Amino acids: CASSSRRGGGDNEQFF. This chain links TRBV9 with TRBJ2-1, with TRBD2 identical over 9 bases. Germline lookup yields CDR1 SGDLS and CDR2 YYNGEE. The length of the CDR3 is 16 residues. Trimming took 4 bases from V and 5 from J; bases not matched to a gene: 10. Looking up the rest from reference TRBV9 and TRBJ2-1 gives the full variable domain: DSGVTQTPKHLITATGQRVTLRCSPRSGDLSVYWYQQSLDQGLQFLIQYYNGEERAKGNILERFSAQQFPDLHSELNLSSLELGDSALYFCASSSRRGGGDNEQFFGPGTRLTVL.

The CDR3: CASSMVALQGTRSNQPQHF. CDR3 bases: TGTGCCAGTAGTATGGTGGCTTTACAGGGTACAAGGAGCAATCAGCCCCAGCATTTT. The chain combines TRBV19 with TRBJ1-5; tentative D call: TRBD1 (6 bases). The CDR3 sequence is 19 residues long. Trimming removed 3 bases from V and 1 base from J, with 22 bases in between. Germline CDR1 reads LNHDA; CDR2 reads SQIVND (reference sequence).

The rearrangement uses TRBV14 and TRBJ2-2, with no clear D. Deletions cut 2 bases from V and 3 bases from J, with 7 bases between. Germline CDR1 is SGHDN and CDR2 is FVKESK. The CDR3 loop spans 14 amino acids. CDR3 amino acids: CASSQILYTGELFF. The CDR3 DNA is TGTGCCAGCAGCCAAATTCTCTACACCGGGGAGCTGTTTTTT.

The chain uses TRBV5-5 and TRBJ2-3; D possibly corresponds to TRBD1 (6 bases). The germline CDR1 and CDR2 sequences are SGHKS and YYEKEE (reference sequence). Trimming left V 1 base short and J 11 bases short, with 14 bases between. The CDR3 spans 13 residues. CDR3 coding DNA: TGTGCCAGCAGCTTGTTGAGGGGGATTAAGCAGTATTTT. Its translation: CASSLLRGIKQYF.

J is TRBJ2-2 and V is TRBV9, with D perhaps TRBD2 (6 bases). Germline CDR1 and CDR2: SGDLS and YYNGEE. The CDR3 is 17 amino acids. Trimming took off 3 bases at V and 4 bases at J, with 19 bases between the two ends. The CDR3 coding sequence is TGTGCCAGCAGCGAGGACCCGTCACGGGGGAGCACCGGGGAGCTGTTTTTT. It translates to CASSEDPSRGSTGELFF.

The rearrangement uses TRBV10-3 and TRBJ2-7; 10 bases are shared with TRBD1. J lost 5 bases, V lost 6 bases, and 4 bases had no gene match. The V gene's germline CDR1 is ENHRY and CDR2 SYGVKD. The CDR3 is 13 residues long. In DNA, the CDR3 is TGTGCCATCAGCGGGACAGGGGAGCACGAGCAGTACTTC. Protein: CAISGTGEHEQYF.

This rearrangement joins TRBV7-3 to TRBJ2-5, with 7 bases lining up with TRBD2. Germline loops: CDR1 SGHTA, CDR2 FQGTGA. Trimming at V came to 5 bases and at J to 5 bases, leaving 11 bases not matched to a gene. The CDR3 sequence is 15 residues long. CDR3 nucleotide sequence: TGTGCCAGCAGCCCCGTGACTAGCCCCCGGGAGACCCAGTACTTC. Its translation is CASSPVTSPRETQYF.

The chain combines TRBV27 with TRBJ1-6; no clear D gene. CDR3 length: 15 amino acids. V lost 6 bases and J 0 bases, leaving 9 bases between the germline ends. The germline V gene has CDR1 MNHEY and CDR2 SMNVEV (reference sequence). The CDR3, as DNA: TGTGCCAGCAGGGTCCTTAGCTCCTATAATTCACCCCTCCACTTT. The encoded protein is CASRVLSSYNSPLHF.

The chain recombines TRBV2 with TRBJ2-4; D is undetermined. V lost 6 bases to trimming and J lost 2 bases, with 8 bases between them. Germline V gene data show CDR1 as SNHLY and CDR2 as FYNNEI. The CDR3 has 13 amino acids. The CDR3 region has the DNA TGTGCCAGCAGCTTGGGCTCCAAAAACATTCAGTACTTC. Residues: CASSLGSKNIQYF.

Comments on this clone: This sample includes further DNA sequences coding for the same CDR3. The chain joins TRBV5-4 to TRBJ2-5; 7 bases are shared with TRBD2. V shed 2 bases and J 2 bases; nucleotides not matched to a gene: 3. From germline, CDR1 is SGHNT and CDR2 YYREEE (reference sequence). CDR3 length: 14 residues. The CDR3 region has the DNA TGTGCCAGCAGCTTACTAGCGACACAAGAGACCCAGTACTTC. Translation gives CASSLLATQETQYF.

The chain couples TRBV5-1 to TRBJ1-1; the D is unclear. CDR3 length equals 13 residues. Deletions cut 3 bases from V and 1 base from J, with 7 bases between. CDR1 is SGHRS, CDR2 YFSETQ, per germline. CDR3 sequence: CASSSYQNTEAFF. The CDR3, as DNA: TGCGCCAGCAGCTCCTACCAGAACACTGAAGCTTTCTTT.

The chain recombines TRBV3-1 (or the pseudogene TRBV3-2) with TRBJ2-5; 10 nucleotides line up with TRBD1. The junction had 6 bases not matched to a gene; V was cut back by 9 bases and J by 2 bases. Germline-derived CDR1 and CDR2 are LGHDT and YNNKEL (reference sequence). CDR3 length equals 14 residues. This CDR3 is CASRRTGGQETQYF. CDR3 DNA: TGTGCCAGTCGGCGGACAGGGGGGCAAGAGACCCAGTACTTC.

This clone came up once. The chain has TRBV6-5 and TRBJ1-6; perhaps TRBD1 as D (6 bases). Trimming cost V 4 bases and J 8 bases, with 15 bases left between them. Germline values: CDR1 MNHEY, CDR2 SVGAGI. There are 15 residues in the CDR3. The CDR3 sequence: CASSLTGNGYSPLHF. DNA for the CDR3: TGTGCCAGCAGTTTGACAGGAAACGGGTATTCACCCCTCCACTTT.

In nucleotides, the CDR3 is TGCGCCAGCAGCCAAGCAGTATCGGGGGGGTCCAATCAGCCCCAGCATTTT. Protein: CASSQAVSGGSNQPQHF. The V gene is TRBV4-1, the J gene TRBJ1-5; weak D call: TRBD1 (5 bases). There are 17 residues in the CDR3. From germline, CDR1 is MGHRA and CDR2 YSYEKL. The ends were cut back, 1 base at V and 3 bases at J, with 16 bases in the middle.

V is TRBV18 and J is TRBJ1-1, with D unresolved. CDR1 KGHSH and CDR2 LQKENI come from the germline V gene. CDR3 length equals 14 residues. Between the trimmed V and J ends, which lost 4 bases and 4 bases, there was a span of 13 bases. The DNA for the CDR3 is TGTGCCAGCTCACGGTGGGCATCGCCCACTGAAGCTTTCTTT. Protein: CASSRWASPTEAFF.

This sequence joins TRBV11-2 and TRBJ2-5, with D tentatively TRBD1 (5 bases). V lost 2 bases and J 3 bases, leaving 10 bases between the germline ends. The CDR3 spans 14 residues. Germline V CDR1 and CDR2: SGHAT, FQNNGV. The chain's CDR3 is CASSLSAGKETQYF. Written as DNA, the CDR3 is TGTGCCAGCAGCTTATCGGCAGGGAAAGAGACCCAGTACTTC.

The V call is TRBV3-1 (or the pseudogene TRBV3-2), the J call TRBJ2-5; TRBD1 matches at 7 bases. Germline assignment: CDR1 LGHDT and CDR2 YNNKEL (reference sequence). The CDR3 loop spans 14 amino acids. After removal of 4 bases from V and 4 bases from J, the junction contained 6 bases not matched to a gene. The CDR3 sequence: CASSRKTGLETQYF. CDR3 sequence (DNA): TGTGCCAGCAGCCGGAAGACAGGGTTAGAGACCCAGTACTTC.

The chain recombines TRBV6-5 with TRBJ2-2; TRBD1 agrees at 9 bases. Germline assignment: CDR1 MNHEY and CDR2 SVGAGI. The CDR3 loop spans 14 amino acids. V dropped 6 bases and J dropped 3; count of bases not matched to a gene: 2. This CDR3 reads CASSDRGYTGELFF. The CDR3 coding sequence is TGTGCCAGCAGCGACAGGGGGTACACCGGGGAGCTGTTTTTT.

The J gene is TRBJ2-1, the V gene TRBV28; D might be TRBD2 (6 bases). The V gene's germline CDR1 is MDHEN and CDR2 SYDVKM. Trimming pared 3 bases from V and 6 bases from J, leaving 12 bases between. The CDR3 has 14 residues. The CDR3 protein is CASSFSSEGNEQFF. The CDR3 bases are TGTGCCAGCAGTTTCTCCTCGGAGGGCAATGAGCAGTTCTTC.

V is TRBV5-8 and J is TRBJ2-3; TRBD1 agrees at 10 bases. The CDR3 contains 14 residues. CDR1 is SGHTS, CDR2 YDEGEE, per germline. J was trimmed by 4 bases and V by 4 bases; bases with no gene match: 3. CDR3 residues: CASSLGQGADTQYF. Here the CDR3 DNA reads TGTGCCAGCAGCCTAGGACAGGGGGCAGATACGCAGTATTTT.

The V and J genes are TRBV19 and TRBJ1-1; no clear D. The germline V and J ends were trimmed by 9 bases and 0 bases, with 14 bases remaining between them. Germline assignment: CDR1 LNHDA and CDR2 SQIVND (reference sequence). The CDR3 totals 14 residues. CDR3 protein: CASSPAAMNTEAFF. CDR3 coding DNA: TGTGCCAGCTCCCCTGCCGCGATGAACACTGAAGCTTTCTTT.

The chain carries TRBV3-1 (or the pseudogene TRBV3-2) and TRBJ1-5; 8 positions agree with TRBD1. This CDR3 is 16 amino acids long. Germline values: CDR1 LGHDT, CDR2 YNNKEL (reference sequence). V dropped 1 base and J dropped 3; count of bases not matched to a gene: 5. The CDR3 DNA reads as TGTGCCAGCAGCCAAGGGAGGGGACAGGCCAATCAGCCCCAGCATTTT. This codes for CASSQGRGQANQPQHF.